The 13 T cell receptor beta chains in this list originate from one sample, sequenced in a study of T cell clonotyping in hematopoietic cell transplantation. Clones were sequenced by immunoSEQ multiplex PCR, and TCRdb holds only the in-frame ones, with some missing. The sample records some 15,000 clones, around 55% being singletons. This sample comprised PBMCs, obtained 30 days after allogeneic stem cell transplant. These receptors were taken from a male patient aged 45-60 years who had an allogeneic stem cell transplant from an unrelated donor, so T cells may come from the graft donor. Some clones in this sample may be carry-over from other donors' samples.

This sequence joins TRBV30 and TRBJ2-7; 9 bases line up with TRBD1. After removal of 4 bases from V and 10 bases from J, the junction contained 8 bases not matched to a gene. This CDR3 has 12 amino acids. Germline CDR1 reads GTSNPN; CDR2 reads SVGIG (reference sequence). CDR3 DNA: TGTGCCTGGACCGGGACAGGGCCTTACCAGTACTTC. Protein: CAWTGTGPYQYF.

Note on this clone: The junction does not match germline at one end; this may be a read error. The chain recombines TRBV14 with TRBJ2-5; perhaps TRBD1 as D (6 bases). The CDR3 has 13 amino acids. CDR1 is SGHDN and CDR2 is FVKESK in the germline V gene. The CDR3 protein is CASSQQLGGTQHF. DNA of the CDR3: TGTGCCAGCAGCCAGCAATTAGGGGGTACCCAGCACTTC.

The rearrangement uses TRBV28 and TRBJ2-7, with D perhaps TRBD1 (6 bases). Trimming took 4 bases from V and 3 from J, leaving 10 bases between them. Per germline, CDR1 MDHEN and CDR2 SYDVKM. The CDR3 has 13 residues. CDR3: CASSSGHLYEQYF. CDR3 nucleotide sequence: TGTGCCAGCAGTTCGGGACATCTCTACGAGCAGTACTTC.

The rearrangement uses TRBV25-1 and TRBJ2-7; D is uncertain. V dropped 3 bases and J dropped 3 bases, with 12 bases sitting between them. There are 14 residues in the CDR3. The germline CDR1 and CDR2 sequences are MGHDK and SYGVNS. CDR3 nucleotide sequence: TGTGCCAGCAGTGACCCGGGCACTATCTACGAGCAGTACTTC. It is translated as CASSDPGTIYEQYF.

J is TRBJ1-5 and V is TRBV5-1; D unresolved. V lost 1 base, J lost 4 bases, and 12 bases lay in between. The CDR3 has 15 residues. Germline-derived CDR1 and CDR2 are SGHRS and YFSETQ. Written as DNA, the CDR3 is TGCGCCAGCAGCTTGTTGGGGATTCGGAATCAGCCCCAGCATTTT. Protein: CASSLLGIRNQPQHF.

The chain carries TRBV6-6 and TRBJ1-1; maybe TRBD1 (6 bases). Trimming shortened V by 0 bases and J by 7 bases, and 12 bases separated the two germline ends. CDR3 size: 14 residues. Germline CDR1 MNHNY, CDR2 SVGAGI (reference sequence). The CDR3 spells CASSYSQGQFEAFF. The CDR3 nucleotides read TGTGCCAGCAGTTACTCACAGGGTCAATTTGAAGCTTTCTTT.

The chain is built from TRBV6-9 and TRBJ1-5; TRBD1 matches 8 bases. There are 15 residues in the CDR3. In germline, CDR1 is MNHGY, CDR2 SVAAGI. Trimming removed 3 bases from V and 6 bases from J; junction bases left unmatched: 7. The CDR3 nucleotides read TGTGCCAGCAGTTACAGTCAGGGGGCGGCTCAGCCCCAGCATTTT. This gives the protein CASSYSQGAAQPQHF.

The rearrangement uses TRBV14 and TRBJ2-7; 7 nucleotides line up with TRBD1. CDR3 length: 16 residues. Per germline, CDR1 SGHDN and CDR2 FVKESK. V dropped 1 base and J dropped 4; count of bases not matched to a gene: 10. The CDR3 is CASSQGSYRGIYEQYF. The CDR3 DNA follows: TGTGCCAGCAGCCAAGGTAGTTACAGGGGAATATACGAGCAGTACTTC.

The rearrangement joins TRBV14 to TRBJ1-1; D remains unclear. The CDR3 totals 15 residues. V lost 1 base, J lost 2 bases, and 11 bases lay in between. CDR1 and CDR2 (germline): SGHDN, FVKESK. CDR3 sequence: CASSQGLYSNTEAFF. CDR3 DNA sequence: TGTGCCAGCAGCCAAGGATTATACAGCAACACTGAAGCTTTCTTT. The entire variable domain, with the rest obtained from reference TRBV14 and TRBJ1-1, is as follows: EAGVTQFPSHSVIEKGQTVTLRCDPISGHDNLYWYRRVMGKEIKFLLHFVKESKQDESGMPNNRFLAERTGGTYSTLKVQPAELEDSGVYFCASSQGLYSNTEAFFGQGTRLTVV.

The chain links TRBV4-3 to TRBJ2-7; perhaps D is TRBD1 or TRBD2 (5 bases each). Trimming took 4 bases from V and 0 from J, leaving 13 bases between them. Germline assignment: CDR1 LGHNA and CDR2 YSLEER. The CDR3 has 15 amino acids. The chain's CDR3 is CASSRGSSGSYEQYF. CDR3 coding DNA: TGCGCCAGCAGCCGGGGGTCCTCGGGCTCCTACGAGCAGTACTTC.

By proportion, this clone is medium-sized. The CDR3 here is CASSSHTWTGVNSPLHF. The CDR3 region has the DNA TGTGCCAGCAGCTCCCATACTTGGACAGGGGTGAATTCACCCCTCCACTTT. This sequence joins TRBV7-9 and TRBJ1-6; TRBD1 matches at 9 bases. V lost 4 bases, J lost 7 bases, and 11 bases stayed unmatched. This CDR3 is 17 amino acids long. The V gene's germline CDR1 is SEHNR and CDR2 FQNEAQ (reference sequence).

A remark on this clone: At one boundary the junction diverges from the germline segment, which might be a read error. The rearrangement joins TRBV30 to TRBJ2-5, with 9 nucleotides matching TRBD2. This CDR3 comprises 14 residues. CDR1 and CDR2 (germline): GTSNPN, SVGIG (reference sequence). CDR3 amino acids: CAWIQGLAQGTQYF. CDR3 nucleotide sequence: TGTGCCTGGATCCAGGGACTAGCCCAAGGGACCCAGTACTTC.

This chain connects TRBV29-1 to TRBJ1-2; 7 bases align to TRBD1. This CDR3 has 14 amino acids. The J segment lost 8 bases and the V segment lost 5 bases, leaving 14 bases of the junction unmatched. Germline loops: CDR1 SQVTM, CDR2 ANQGSEA. The CDR3 DNA reads TGCAGCGTTTCCCCCGGGACAGACCTTACGGGCTACACCTTC. Amino acid sequence: CSVSPGTDLTGYTF.